This entry lists 7 T cell receptor beta chains sequenced from one sample in a study of molecular identifiers for immune sequencing clone quantification listed by TCRdb under 2018. The library was made by PCR. The run used a NextSeq 500. Clones were called with MiXCR by TCRdb after fastp trimmed the public reads at Q25, and only in-frame beta chains were retained. Duplicate CDR3 protein sequences are folded into a single record with the most common DNA and genes. In this sample the table shows more than 450,000 distinct CDR3 sequences, around 23% of which occur a single time. The ten top clones hold about 0.75% of the sample. The sample taken for sequencing was naive CD8+ T cells from blood, with Jurkat cell RNA spiked in. Taken with the paper, the label for cell subset or site translates to: FACS-sorted CD8+CD4-CCR7+CD45RA+ naive T cells. These receptors all come from a human donor in good health. Some libraries in this study had Jurkat cell RNA spiked in.

This clonotype appeared a few times. The genes are TRBV12-3 or TRBV12-4 and TRBJ2-5; D could derive from TRBD1 or TRBD2 (5 bases each). Trimming removed 5 bases from V and 1 base from J, with 14 bases in between. The CDR3 runs 15 residues. The CDR3 spells CASSLQGPAQETQYF. The CDR3 nucleotides read TGTGCCAGCAGTCTCCAGGGACCCGCCCAAGAGACCCAGTACTTC.

This clonotype was seen a few times. This chain uses TRBV28 with TRBJ2-5; a possible D gene is TRBD1 (6 bases). Trimming took off 1 base at V and 4 bases at J, with 13 bases between the two ends. This CDR3 is 15 amino acids long. Germline V CDR1 and CDR2: MDHEN, SYDVKM. Here the CDR3 DNA reads TGTGCCAGCAGTTTATCCCTCGGACAGCTAGAGACCCAGTACTTC. This gives the protein CASSLSLGQLETQYF.

This clonotype has ten or more counts. The rearrangement joins TRBV14 to TRBJ1-2; perhaps TRBD1 as D (5 bases). Trimming removed 1 base at V and 2 bases at J, with 14 bases between. Germline CDR1 reads SGHDN; CDR2 reads FVKESK. This CDR3 spans 16 amino acids. The CDR3 DNA reads TGTGCCAGCAGCCAAGTGAAGTTGGACAACAACTATGGCTACACCTTC. Its translation is CASSQVKLDNNYGYTF. The variable domain in full, with the rest retrieved from reference TRBV14 and TRBJ1-2, is EAGVTQFPSHSVIEKGQTVTLRCDPISGHDNLYWYRRVMGKEIKFLLHFVKESKQDESGMPNNRFLAERTGGTYSTLKVQPAELEDSGVYFCASSQVKLDNNYGYTFGSGTRLTVV.

This clonotype was detected many times. The DNA for the CDR3 is TGCGCCAGCAGCCGCGGTTGGGGGGGCCCACTGAACACTGAAGCTTTCTTT. This encodes CASSRGWGGPLNTEAFF. This rearrangement joins TRBV4-3 to TRBJ1-1; possible D gene TRBD1, 6 bases. CDR3 length: 17 amino acids. Trimming left V 4 bases short and J 0 bases short, with 18 bases between. Germline CDR1 LGHNA, CDR2 YSLEER.

This clonotype appeared many times. CDR3 amino acids: CASSYAGSGSDTDTQYF. The CDR3 coding sequence is TGTGCCAGCAGTTATGCGGGTAGCGGGAGTGATACAGATACGCAGTATTTT. The rearrangement joins TRBV28 to TRBJ2-3; 9 bases align to TRBD2. V shed 4 bases and J 3 bases; nucleotides not matched to a gene: 11. The CDR3 sequence is 17 residues long. Germline CDR1 reads MDHEN; CDR2 reads SYDVKM.

The chain is built from TRBV12-3 or TRBV12-4 and TRBJ2-1; TRBD2 matches 7 bases. Germline trimming cut 6 bases from V and 0 bases from J; bases unmatched to any gene: 5. This CDR3 region has 15 residues. CDR3 sequence reads: CASSFPSGSYNEQFF. The CDR3 DNA reads as TGTGCCAGCAGCTTTCCTAGCGGCTCCTACAATGAGCAGTTCTTC.

The V gene is TRBV5-6, the J gene TRBJ2-7, with 9 positions matching TRBD1. Per germline, CDR1 SGHDT and CDR2 YYEEEE. There are 16 residues in the CDR3. V shed 4 bases and J 2 bases; nucleotides not matched to a gene: 10. The CDR3 nucleotides are TGTGCCAGCAGCACCTGGGACAGGGAGACACCCTACGAGCAGTACTTC. Encoded protein: CASSTWDRETPYEQYF.